This TCR beta chain was sequenced in a study of metastatic and nonmetastatic thyroid tumors. For the study at large: Repertoire comparison spanned blood and tumor or nodule tissue of malignant and benign thyroid patients. Findings and limits, study-wide: Significantly higher TCR beta diversity was reportedly seen in malignant thyroid tumors than benign nodules, in blood and tumor.

Ahead of thyroid surgery, no patient had received treatment of any kind. V lost 2 bases, J lost 2 bases, and 12 bases lay in between. This CDR3 contains 15 residues. Germline V CDR1 and CDR2: ENHRY, SYGVKD. Original data processing: CDR3 was compared across clinicopathological groups, and the resulting differences were used to build a distant-metastasis classifier for papillary thyroid cancer. MiXCR was used by TCRdb to re-call the PCR reads. The V and J calls and clone size come from TCRdb's table, not from the authors' own analysis. The sample shows more than 50,000 clones, 20% to 25% of them seen only once. A note on this clone: Antigen specificity is unknown. Within the sample, other DNA sequences also encode this same CDR3.

This receptor was identified in a female donor with papillary thyroid cancer or a benign thyroid nodule (not recorded which). Some clones in this sample may be carry-over from other donors' samples. V gene TRBV10-3 combines with J gene TRBJ1-1, with D perhaps matching TRBD1 (5 bases). The source material was blood. The CDR3 DNA is TGTGCCATCAGTGAGACAGGTGCAGGTAACACTGAAGCTTTCTTT. Protein: CAISETGAGNTEAFF.